This entry lists 30 T cell receptor beta chains sequenced from one sample in a study of cytomegalovirus exposure and HLA in healthy donors. Libraries were prepared by immunoSEQ multiplex PCR; TCRdb keeps only in-frame clonotypes and omits some of them. Here the sample spans roughly 180,000 clones, 86% being singletons. Source material: PBMCs. These receptor sequences come from a man younger than 40 in good health and CMV-seropositive.

V usage is TRBV11-2 and J usage is TRBJ2-7; TRBD1 matches at 9 bases. The CDR3 is 15 amino acids. With 4 bases clipped from V and 1 base from J, the junction kept 5 bases outside the gene matches. CDR1 is SGHAT, CDR2 FQNNGV, per germline. In DNA, the CDR3 is TGTGCCAGCAGCTCACTAGGACAGGGGTCCTACGAGCAGTACTTC. Its translation: CASSSLGQGSYEQYF.

The chain joins TRBV19 to TRBJ2-7; a possible D gene is TRBD1 (6 bases). Germline V gene sequence: CDR1 LNHDA, CDR2 SQIVND (reference sequence). Trimming pared 6 bases from V and 5 bases from J, leaving 17 bases between. CDR3 size: 14 residues. The CDR3 protein is CASSRTVILNEQYF. The CDR3 DNA is TGTGCCAGTAGCCGGACAGTAATACTCAACGAGCAGTACTTC.

The chain employs TRBV14 and TRBJ2-7; 8 bases match TRBD1. J lost 1 base, V lost 3 bases, and 2 bases had no gene match. Germline values: CDR1 SGHDN, CDR2 FVKESK. The CDR3 is 14 amino acids. In DNA, the CDR3 is TGTGCCAGCAGCCAGAGGGACAGGTCCTACGAGCAGTACTTC. This gives the protein CASSQRDRSYEQYF.

The chain joins TRBV9 to TRBJ1-1; D not resolved. CDR1 SGDLS and CDR2 YYNGEE come from the germline V gene. The CDR3 is 15 residues long. Trimming stripped 0 bases from V and 5 bases from J, with 14 bases between. This CDR3 is CASSVDGGYGTEAFF. CDR3 nucleotides: TGTGCCAGCAGCGTAGACGGAGGCTATGGTACTGAAGCTTTCTTT.

This chain links TRBV7-6 with TRBJ2-5, with 7 nucleotides matching TRBD2. Germline V gene sequence: CDR1 SGHVS, CDR2 FNYEAQ. This CDR3 spans 15 amino acids. V shed 5 bases, J shed 1 base, and the junction held 7 bases outside the gene matches. Written as DNA, the CDR3 is TGTGCCAGCAGCCCCGCCGGGACTATCCAAGAGACCCAGTACTTC. It encodes CASSPAGTIQETQYF.

The chain carries TRBV6-1 and TRBJ2-7, with D tentatively TRBD1 (6 bases). The CDR3 runs 17 residues. Per the germline V gene, CDR1 is MNHNS and CDR2 is SASEGT. V was cut by 4 bases and J by 0 bases, with 19 bases left in between. The CDR3 spells CASSGPLHRAPSYEQYF. The DNA of the CDR3 is TGTGCCAGCAGTGGACCCCTCCACAGGGCCCCCTCCTACGAGCAGTACTTC.

V usage is TRBV18 and J usage is TRBJ1-5, with 7 bases identical to TRBD1. The germline V gene encodes CDR1 KGHSH and CDR2 LQKENI. Unmatched junction bases numbered 4, after V lost 1 base and J lost 1 base. The CDR3 is 16 amino acids. The CDR3 spells CASSPLPGQSNQPQHF. The CDR3 nucleotides are TGTGCCAGCTCACCACTCCCGGGACAGAGCAATCAGCCCCAGCATTTT.

The rearrangement links TRBV28 to TRBJ2-7, with TRBD1 as a possible D gene (6 bases). The CDR3 length is 13 residues. Germline CDR1 and CDR2: MDHEN and SYDVKM. The ends were cut back, 5 bases at V and 4 bases at J, with 12 bases in the middle. CDR3 in DNA: TGTGCCAGCAGTCGTCTCAGGGGTTACGAGCAGTACTTC. This gives the protein CASSRLRGYEQYF. The whole variable domain, remainder taken from reference TRBV28 and TRBJ2-7, is DVKVTQSSRYLVKRTGEKVFLECVQDMDHENMFWYRQDPGLGLRLIYFSYDVKMKEKGDIPEGYSVSREKKERFSLILESASTNQTSMYLCASSRLRGYEQYFGPGTRLTVT.

Details on this clone: Other DNA variants within this sample encode the same CDR3. The chain recombines TRBV7-6 with TRBJ1-5; 7 bases match TRBD1. The V gene's germline CDR1 is SGHVS and CDR2 FNYEAQ. The CDR3 has 14 amino acids. The ends lost 1 base at V and 4 bases at J; junction bases unmatched: 1. This CDR3 is CASSLGQGNQPQHF. CDR3 DNA: TGTGCCAGCAGCTTAGGACAGGGAAATCAGCCCCAGCATTTT.

This chain connects TRBV15 to TRBJ1-4; 12 positions match TRBD1. This CDR3 is 14 amino acids long. Germline V gene data show CDR1 as LNHNV and CDR2 as YYDKDF (reference sequence). J lost 11 bases, V lost 3 bases, and 4 bases had no gene match. The CDR3 loop reads CATSSGTGGYKLFF. CDR3 sequence (DNA): TGTGCCACCAGCAGCGGGACAGGGGGCTATAAACTGTTTTTT.

The rearrangement joins TRBV2 to TRBJ2-5; D possibly matches TRBD1 or TRBD2 (6 bases each). Per germline, CDR1 SNHLY and CDR2 FYNNEI. With 3 bases removed from V and 5 bases from J, the gap between germline ends came to 19 bases. The CDR3 is made up of 16 amino acids. Here the CDR3 reads CASSDGGTHLGETQYF. CDR3 nucleotides: TGTGCCAGCAGTGATGGCGGGACACACCTCGGGGAGACCCAGTACTTC.

This chain connects TRBV5-1 to TRBJ2-4; 8 bases align to TRBD1. V lost 3 bases and J lost 7; bases outside the gene matches: 12. Germline-derived CDR1 and CDR2 are SGHRS and YFSETQ. CDR3 length: 16 residues. This CDR3 reads CASSSGTGGLRNIQYF. In DNA, the CDR3 is TGCGCCAGCAGCTCCGGGACAGGTGGATTAAGGAACATTCAGTACTTC.

This sequence joins TRBV6-1 and TRBJ2-1; no reliable D call. CDR1 is MNHNS and CDR2 is SASEGT in the germline V gene. This CDR3 spans 12 amino acids. Trimming took off 5 bases at V and 10 bases at J, with 12 bases between the two ends. DNA of the CDR3: TGTGCCAGCAGTATCAATTGGCGGGAGCAGTTCTTC. Its protein is CASSINWREQFF.

This chain uses TRBV5-1 with TRBJ2-1; 10 nucleotides align to TRBD1. The CDR3 spans 16 residues. CDR1 and CDR2 (germline): SGHRS, YFSETQ. V lost 1 base, J lost 2 bases, and 3 bases stayed unmatched. CDR3 sequence reads: CASSLLGQGAYNEQFF. The CDR3 DNA reads as TGCGCCAGCAGCTTGCTCGGACAGGGGGCCTACAATGAGCAGTTCTTC.

The gene calls are TRBV10-2 and TRBJ1-4, with a possible D match to TRBD1 (5 bases). CDR1 is WSHSY and CDR2 is SAAADI in the germline V gene. V was pared by 8 bases and J by 8 bases, with 21 bases between. This CDR3 region has 15 residues. The CDR3 DNA reads as TGCGCCAGCCGGGGGGTGGGGACCGCTCAAGAAAAACTGTTTTTT. Encoded protein: CASRGVGTAQEKLFF.

Regarding this clone: This sample also contains other DNA sequences that code for the same CDR3. The chain uses TRBV29-1 and TRBJ1-1; D is possibly TRBD1 (5 bases). Germline CDR1 SQVTM, CDR2 ANQGSEA. This CDR3 spans 12 amino acids. The germline V and J ends were trimmed by 4 bases and 0 bases, with 6 bases remaining between them. For the CDR3, the DNA is TGCAGCGTTGGACAGATGAACACTGAAGCTTTCTTT. It encodes CSVGQMNTEAFF.

There are a few counts of this clone. This chain links TRBV7-2 with TRBJ2-2; a possible D gene is TRBD1 (6 bases). The CDR3 covers 14 residues. The V end was cut by 1 base, the J end by 4 bases, with 7 bases between. Germline CDR1 is SGHTA and CDR2 is FQGNSA. The CDR3 sequence is CASSLVGGTGELFF. The CDR3 coding sequence is TGTGCCAGCAGCTTAGTAGGGGGCACCGGGGAGCTGTTTTTT.

The chain carries TRBV4-3 and TRBJ2-2; D is unresolved. Germline V gene lookup returns CDR1 LGHNA and CDR2 YSLEER. V was cut by 3 bases and J by 13 bases, with 15 bases left in between. This CDR3 has 13 amino acids. DNA for the CDR3: TGCGCCAGCAGCCATCTTGAGGACCCTACGCTGTTTTTT. Protein product: CASSHLEDPTLFF.

The rearrangement uses TRBV13 and TRBJ2-7, with 9 bases matching TRBD1. Germline V gene lookup returns CDR1 PRHDT and CDR2 FYEKMQ (reference sequence). This CDR3 region has 17 residues. V lost 9 bases, J lost 2 bases, and 17 bases stayed unmatched. Here the CDR3 reads CASTTTGTGSPPYEQYF. As DNA, the CDR3 is TGTGCCAGTACGACCACCGGGACAGGGAGCCCTCCCTACGAGCAGTACTTC. The full variable domain, completed using reference TRBV13 and TRBJ2-7, is AAGVIQSPRHLIKEKRETATLKCYPIPRHDTVYWYQQGPGQDPQFLISFYEKMQSDKGSIPDRFSAQQFSDYHSELNMSSLELGDSALYFCASTTTGTGSPPYEQYFGPGTRLTVT.

The table lists this clone with many counts. The chain has TRBV7-2 and TRBJ2-7; TRBD2 matches 9 bases. V lost 5 bases to trimming and J lost 6 bases; unmatched junction nucleotides: 14. Germline V lookup: CDR1 SGHTA, CDR2 FQGNSA. The CDR3 has 16 residues. CDR3 DNA: TGTGCCAGCAGCCCTCCAGGGGCGGGAGGGACGGCCGAGCAGTACTTC. The encoded protein is CASSPPGAGGTAEQYF.

This sequence joins TRBV11-2 and TRBJ2-7, with 7 bases identical to TRBD2. V lost 10 bases and J lost 0; bases outside the gene matches: 9. Germline loops: CDR1 SGHAT, CDR2 FQNNGV. The CDR3 length is 14 residues. The CDR3 here is CATTPGGLSYEQYF. In nucleotides, the CDR3 is TGTGCCACCACGCCGGGGGGTCTCTCCTACGAGCAGTACTTC.

This chain uses TRBV7-8 with TRBJ1-6, with D perhaps matching TRBD1 (5 bases). CDR1 and CDR2 (germline): SGHVS, FQNEAQ. V was pared by 2 bases and J by 6 bases, with 8 bases between. The CDR3 sequence is 14 residues long. The chain's CDR3 is CASSLQGLNSPLHF. CDR3 DNA: TGTGCCAGCAGCTTACAGGGCCTTAATTCACCCCTCCACTTT.

The chain couples TRBV11-3 to TRBJ2-1; D is tentatively TRBD1 or TRBD2 (5 bases each). Germline-derived CDR1 and CDR2 are SGHNT and YENEEA. This CDR3 is 16 amino acids long. V lost 0 bases to trimming and J lost 7 bases, with 16 bases between them. As DNA, the CDR3 is TGTGCCAGCAGCTTAGATCGTGCGGGTGAGGGGAATGAGCAGTTCTTC. Its protein is CASSLDRAGEGNEQFF.

The V and J genes are TRBV19 and TRBJ2-1; unclear D gene. Per the germline V gene, CDR1 is LNHDA and CDR2 is SQIVND (reference sequence). The CDR3 is made up of 13 amino acids. V dropped 3 bases and J dropped 9 bases, with 12 bases sitting between them. As DNA, the CDR3 is TGTGCCAGTAGTATTTTGGGCGTAGGTGAGCAGTTCTTC. Translating gives CASSILGVGEQFF.

The V and J genes are TRBV6-5 and TRBJ2-7, with a possible D match to TRBD1 (6 bases). Germline loops: CDR1 MNHEY, CDR2 SVGAGI. The CDR3 length is 11 residues. V was trimmed by 5 bases and J by 6 bases, leaving 8 bases between them. CDR3 sequence (DNA): TGTGCCAGCAGTCTCAGGGGCGAGCAGTACTTC. Its protein product is CASSLRGEQYF.

The rearrangement joins TRBV23-1 to TRBJ2-7; possibly TRBD1 for D (6 bases). TRBV23-1 is an open reading frame whose function is uncertain. The CDR3 contains 14 residues. V lost 4 bases to trimming and J lost 5 bases, with 15 bases between them. In nucleotides, the CDR3 is TGCGCCAGCAGTCCAAACAGGGATTCTGACGAGCAGTACTTC. Protein: CASSPNRDSDEQYF.

The sample holds one count of this clone. The V call is TRBV10-1, the J call TRBJ2-3; 13 positions match TRBD2. V trimming: 9 bases; J trimming: 2 bases; junction bases outside the gene matches: 14. Per the germline V gene, CDR1 is WNHNN and CDR2 is SYGVQD (reference sequence). The CDR3 covers 18 residues. The CDR3 DNA sequence: TGCGCCAGTGGTGGACTAGCGGGGGAAAGGGGGCCCACAGATACGCAGTATTTT. It encodes CASGGLAGERGPTDTQYF.

The genes are TRBV19 and TRBJ1-5; D call uncertain. CDR3 size: 12 residues. Germline-derived CDR1 and CDR2 are LNHDA and SQIVND (reference sequence). The germline V and J ends were trimmed by 3 bases and 5 bases, with 5 bases remaining between them. Here the CDR3 DNA reads TGTGCCAGTAGTATTAATTATCAGCCCCAGCATTTT. This sequence encodes CASSINYQPQHF.

The sample holds one count of this clone. This rearrangement joins TRBV19 to TRBJ2-3; D unresolved. Germline V CDR1 and CDR2: LNHDA, SQIVND (reference sequence). The CDR3 is 12 amino acids. V was clipped by 9 bases and J by 6 bases, with 13 bases between them. In nucleotides, the CDR3 is TGTGCCAGCAGTTTGGGCCGGGATACGCAGTATTTT. Translation gives CASSLGRDTQYF. Full variable domain (rest looked up from reference TRBV19 and TRBJ2-3): DGGITQSPKYLFRKEGQNVTLSCEQNLNHDAMYWYRQDPGQGLRLIYYSQIVNDFQKGDIAEGYSVSREKKESFPLTVTSAQKNPTAFYLCASSLGRDTQYFGPGTRLTVL.

The chain links TRBV7-9 to TRBJ2-1; 9 nucleotides line up with TRBD1. Germline V gene sequence: CDR1 SEHNR, CDR2 FQNEAQ (reference sequence). This CDR3 has 15 amino acids. The J segment lost 7 bases and the V segment lost 2 bases, leaving 6 bases of the junction unmatched. For the CDR3, the DNA is TGTGCCAGCAGCTTACCCGGGACAGGGAGGAATGAGCAGTTCTTC. Its protein product is CASSLPGTGRNEQFF. The full variable domain, its missing parts supplied by reference TRBV7-9 and TRBJ2-1, is DTGVSQNPRHKITKRGQNVTFRCDPISEHNRLYWYRQTLGQGPEFLTYFQNEAQLEKSRLLSDRFSAERPKGSFSTLEIQRTEQGDSAMYLCASSLPGTGRNEQFFGPGTRLTVL.